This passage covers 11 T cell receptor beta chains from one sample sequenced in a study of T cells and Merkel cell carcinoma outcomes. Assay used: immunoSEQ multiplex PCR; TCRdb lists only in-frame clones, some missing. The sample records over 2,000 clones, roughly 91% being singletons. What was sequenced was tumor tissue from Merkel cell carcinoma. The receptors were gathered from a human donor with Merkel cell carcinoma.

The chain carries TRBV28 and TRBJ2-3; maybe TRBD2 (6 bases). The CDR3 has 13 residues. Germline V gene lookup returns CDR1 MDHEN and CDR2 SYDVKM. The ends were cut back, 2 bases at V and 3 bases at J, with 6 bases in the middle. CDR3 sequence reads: CASSLGGTDTQYF. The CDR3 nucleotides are TGTGCCAGCAGTTTAGGGGGGACAGATACGCAGTATTTT.

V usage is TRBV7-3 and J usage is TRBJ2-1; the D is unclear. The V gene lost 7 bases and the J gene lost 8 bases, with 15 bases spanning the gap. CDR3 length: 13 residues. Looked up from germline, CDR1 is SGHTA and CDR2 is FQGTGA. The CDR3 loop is CASNWTNYDEQFF. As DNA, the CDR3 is TGTGCCAGCAACTGGACCAATTACGATGAGCAGTTCTTC.

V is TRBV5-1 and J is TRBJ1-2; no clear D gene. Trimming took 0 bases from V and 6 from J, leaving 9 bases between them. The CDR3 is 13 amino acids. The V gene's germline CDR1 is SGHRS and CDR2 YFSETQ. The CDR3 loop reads CASSLDGLDGYTF. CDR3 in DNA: TGCGCCAGCAGCTTGGACGGTCTGGATGGCTACACCTTC. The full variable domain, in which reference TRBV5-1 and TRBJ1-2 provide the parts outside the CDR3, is KAGVTQTPRYLIKTRGQQVTLSCSPISGHRSVSWYQQTPGQGLQFLFEYFSETQRNKGNFPGRFSGRQFSNSRSEMNVSTLELGDSALYLCASSLDGLDGYTFGSGTRLTVV.

The CDR3 loop reads CASSFLTALSSGNTIYF. The DNA for the CDR3 is TGTGCCAGCAGCTTCCTGACAGCACTGAGCTCTGGAAACACCATATATTTT. V gene TRBV7-2 combines with J gene TRBJ1-3, with TRBD1 as a possible D gene (5 bases). CDR1 is SGHTA, CDR2 FQGNSA, per germline. The length of the CDR3 is 17 residues. Trimming stripped 3 bases from V and 0 bases from J, with 15 bases between.

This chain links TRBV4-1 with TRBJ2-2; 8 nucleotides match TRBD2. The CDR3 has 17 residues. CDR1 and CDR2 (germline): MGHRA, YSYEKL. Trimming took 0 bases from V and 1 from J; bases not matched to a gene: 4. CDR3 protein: CASSQDRGGGNTGELFF. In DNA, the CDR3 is TGCGCCAGCAGCCAAGATCGGGGGGGAGGGAACACCGGGGAGCTGTTTTTT.

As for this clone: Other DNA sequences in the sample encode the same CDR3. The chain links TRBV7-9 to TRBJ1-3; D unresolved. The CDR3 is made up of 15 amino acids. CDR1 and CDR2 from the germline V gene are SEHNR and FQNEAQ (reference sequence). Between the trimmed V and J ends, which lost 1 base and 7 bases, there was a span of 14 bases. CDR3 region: CASSLEKGPGNTIYF. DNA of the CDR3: TGTGCCAGCAGCTTAGAGAAAGGACCGGGGAACACCATATATTTT.

CDR3 region: CASTGEGANQPQHF. The CDR3 DNA reads as TGTGCCAGCACCGGGGAGGGGGCTAATCAGCCCCAGCATTTT. This chain uses TRBV5-4 with TRBJ1-5; 7 bases align to TRBD1. V dropped 6 bases and J dropped 4; count of bases not matched to a gene: 7. The CDR3 length is 14 residues. The germline gives CDR1 SGHNT, CDR2 YYREEE (reference sequence).

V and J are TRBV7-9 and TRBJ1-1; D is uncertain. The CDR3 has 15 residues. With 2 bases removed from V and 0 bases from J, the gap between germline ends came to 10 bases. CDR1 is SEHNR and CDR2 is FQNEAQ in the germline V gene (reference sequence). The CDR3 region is CASSLLGRLNTEAFF. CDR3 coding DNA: TGTGCCAGCAGCTTATTAGGACGGTTGAACACTGAAGCTTTCTTT.

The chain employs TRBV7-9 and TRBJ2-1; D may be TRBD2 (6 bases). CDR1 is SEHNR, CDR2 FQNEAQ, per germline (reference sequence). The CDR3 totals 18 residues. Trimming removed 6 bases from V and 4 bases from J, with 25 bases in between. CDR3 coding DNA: TGTGCCAGCAGAGTAGGGAGAGGGACTTCAACGGCGTACAATGAGCAGTTCTTC. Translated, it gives CASRVGRGTSTAYNEQFF.

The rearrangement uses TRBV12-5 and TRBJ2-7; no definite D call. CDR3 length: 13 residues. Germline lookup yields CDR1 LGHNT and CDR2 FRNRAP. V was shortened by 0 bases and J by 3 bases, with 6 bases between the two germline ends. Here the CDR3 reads CASGLVLGYEQYF. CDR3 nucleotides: TGTGCTAGTGGTTTGGTACTCGGCTACGAGCAGTACTTC.

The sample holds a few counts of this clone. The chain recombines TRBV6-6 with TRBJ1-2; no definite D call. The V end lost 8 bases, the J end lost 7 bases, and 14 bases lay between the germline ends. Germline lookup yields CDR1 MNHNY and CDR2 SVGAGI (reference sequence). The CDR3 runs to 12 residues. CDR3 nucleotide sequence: TGTGCCAGCTGGACTTTACCGAGTGGCTACACCTTC. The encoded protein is CASWTLPSGYTF.